The source of this TCR beta chain is a study of Graves' ophthalmopathy and Graves' hyperthyroidism. About this clonotype itself: Antigen: not known.

Study-wide results and caveats: A model built from 13 signatures distinguished ophthalmopathy from stable hyperthyroidism with 85% to 90% sensitivity and around 78% specificity.

Amplification of TCR beta CDR3 regions used RNA transcripts. HTBI-primed first-round RT-PCR preceded second-round multiplex PCR. MiXCR, run by TCRdb on the multiplex PCR reads, gives a single entry per CDR3 protein. The table includes about 1.2 million distinct CDR3 sequences, about two fifths detected once. The CDR3 runs 15 residues. Germline V gene data show CDR1 as LNHDA and CDR2 as SQIVND (reference sequence). Trimming shortened V by 1 base and J by 4 bases, and 13 bases separated the two germline ends. Uncontrolled infections, other autoimmune diseases, pregnancy or lactation barred patients from enrollment. Clinicians made diagnoses from clinical symptoms, serum thyroxine, TRAb, thyroid ultrasound and orbital computed tomography.

Input material: peripheral blood or thyroid tissue (not recorded which). The chain couples TRBV19 to TRBJ2-5; D remains unclear. The receptor was isolated from an adult man with Graves' hyperthyroidism. The CDR3 DNA sequence: TGTGCCAGTAGTATAGGTCGCCTGCTGACAGAGACCCAGTACTTC. Translated, it gives CASSIGRLLTETQYF.